This paragraph reports one T cell receptor (beta chain). Regarding treatment: roughly 20 received Ad26.COV2.S at low or high dose, single or two shots; several received placebo; per-sample allocation not given. It was on day 63 after the first vaccine or placebo injection that samples were taken. The data were produced by immunoSEQ multiplex PCR, yet TCRdb's version contains in-frame clones alone and is incomplete. This sample has about 320,000 clones; about 86% occur once, and the top ten carry 1.9%. The sample is drawn from a study of Ad26.COV2.S vaccination and SARS-CoV-2 variants. This specimen was peripheral blood, taken in a trial of Ad26.COV2.S vaccine versus placebo. The source is a person aged 18-65 years who received the Ad26.COV2.S COVID-19 vaccine or a placebo.

CDR3 sequence reads: CASSENRIRSYEQYF. CDR3 bases: TGTGCCAGCAGTGAAAACCGAATTCGATCCTACGAGCAGTACTTC. The rearrangement uses TRBV6-1 and TRBJ2-7; D gene ambiguous. Germline CDR1 is MNHNS and CDR2 is SASEGT. This CDR3 is built from 15 residues. The V gene lost 2 bases and the J gene lost 1 base, with 12 bases spanning the gap.